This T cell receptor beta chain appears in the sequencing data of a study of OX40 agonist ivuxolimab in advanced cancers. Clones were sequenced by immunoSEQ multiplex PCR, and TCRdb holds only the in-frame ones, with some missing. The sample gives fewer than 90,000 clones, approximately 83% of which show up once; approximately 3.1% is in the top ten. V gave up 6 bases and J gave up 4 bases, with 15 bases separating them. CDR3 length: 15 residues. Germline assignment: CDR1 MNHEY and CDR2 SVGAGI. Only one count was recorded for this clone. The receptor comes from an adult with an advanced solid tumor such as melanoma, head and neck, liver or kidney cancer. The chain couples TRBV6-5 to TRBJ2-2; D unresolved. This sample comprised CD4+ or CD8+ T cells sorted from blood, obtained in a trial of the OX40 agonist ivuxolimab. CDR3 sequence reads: CASRTLDSFTGELFF. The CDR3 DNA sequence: TGTGCCAGCAGGACCCTTGACTCTTTCACCGGGGAGCTGTTTTTT.